The TCR beta chain under discussion was sequenced for a study of cytomegalovirus exposure and HLA in healthy donors. PCR employed 60 Vbeta and 13 Jbeta primers. Measured with immunoSEQ multiplex PCR; TCRdb has only the in-frame clones, and not every one. The sample comprises under 200,000 clones, around four fifths of which are singletons, and approximately 1.3% rests with the top ten. The CDR3 length is 12 residues. The trim removed 11 bases at V and 8 bases at J, leaving 8 bases unmatched. Germline CDR1 is LNHDA and CDR2 is SQIVND (reference sequence). The rearrangement links TRBV19 to TRBJ2-3; 9 nucleotides align to TRBD2. Input material: PBMCs. The sequence was collected from a young man in good health and CMV-seronegative. CDR3 region: CASSGASGTQYF. The CDR3 DNA follows: TGTGCCTCTAGCGGGGCGTCAGGTACGCAGTATTTT. Using reference TRBV19 and TRBJ2-3 for the parts outside the CDR3, the full variable domain is DGGITQSPKYLFRKEGQNVTLSCEQNLNHDAMYWYRQDPGQGLRLIYYSQIVNDFQKGDIAEGYSVSREKKESFPLTVTSAQKNPTAFYLCASSGASGTQYFGPGTRLTVL.